This TCR beta chain was sequenced in a study of T cells in Graves' hyperthyroidism and ophthalmopathy. V lost 3 bases and J 1 base, leaving 9 bases between the germline ends. Looked up from germline, CDR1 is MGHRA and CDR2 is YSYEKL. The CDR3 has 14 amino acids. It was RNA transcripts that yielded the amplified TCR beta CDR3 regions. The HTBI primer set drove a first-round RT-PCR of the TCR CDR3. TCRdb recomputed calls from the multiplex PCR reads with MiXCR, one row per CDR3 protein. The sample holds roughly 400,000 distinct CDR3 sequences; 15% to 18% are singletons and the top ten take 25% to 35%. Diagnostic assessment was based on clinical symptoms, serum thyroxine and TRAb, thyroid ultrasound and orbital computed tomography.

This clonotype was obtained from a woman between 18 and 29 years old with Graves' hyperthyroidism that later progressed to Graves' ophthalmopathy. This chain links TRBV4-1 with TRBJ1-1; D possibly corresponds to TRBD1 (5 bases). Sequencing used blood. As DNA, the CDR3 is TGCGCCAGCAGCCACGCGACAGAGAACACTGAAGCTTTCTTT. It codes for CASSHATENTEAFF.